This TCR beta chain was identified in a study of blood T cell repertoires in COVID-19. The germline gives CDR1 SEHNR, CDR2 FQNEAQ (reference sequence). Losses at the gene ends were 4 bases for V and 1 base for J; bases not matched to a gene: 8. The CDR3 consists of 16 residues. Measured with immunoSEQ multiplex PCR; TCRdb has only the in-frame clones, and not every one. Among 150,000 or so clones listed, 84% were seen once. The chain uses TRBV7-9 and TRBJ1-1; TRBD1 matches at 8 bases. The sample was peripheral blood. This TCR was sampled from a human donor in a cohort sampled during active COVID-19. DNA of the CDR3: TGTGCCAGCAGCTCCCGCCCCGGGACAGGGAACACTGAAGCTTTCTTT. This sequence encodes CASSSRPGTGNTEAFF.